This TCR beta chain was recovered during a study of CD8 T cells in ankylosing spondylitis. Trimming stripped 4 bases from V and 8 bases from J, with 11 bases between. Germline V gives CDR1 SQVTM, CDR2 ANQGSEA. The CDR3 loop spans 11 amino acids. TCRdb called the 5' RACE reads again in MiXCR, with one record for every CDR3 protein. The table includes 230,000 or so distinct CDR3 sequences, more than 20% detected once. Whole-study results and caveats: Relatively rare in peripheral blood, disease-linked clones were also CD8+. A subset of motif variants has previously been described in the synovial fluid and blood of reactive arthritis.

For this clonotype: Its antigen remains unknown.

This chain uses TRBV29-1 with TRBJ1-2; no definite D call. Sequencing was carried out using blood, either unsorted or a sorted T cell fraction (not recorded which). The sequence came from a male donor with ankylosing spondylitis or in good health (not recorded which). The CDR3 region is CSVVWVEGYTF. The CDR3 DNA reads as TGCAGCGTTGTGTGGGTGGAGGGCTACACCTTC.